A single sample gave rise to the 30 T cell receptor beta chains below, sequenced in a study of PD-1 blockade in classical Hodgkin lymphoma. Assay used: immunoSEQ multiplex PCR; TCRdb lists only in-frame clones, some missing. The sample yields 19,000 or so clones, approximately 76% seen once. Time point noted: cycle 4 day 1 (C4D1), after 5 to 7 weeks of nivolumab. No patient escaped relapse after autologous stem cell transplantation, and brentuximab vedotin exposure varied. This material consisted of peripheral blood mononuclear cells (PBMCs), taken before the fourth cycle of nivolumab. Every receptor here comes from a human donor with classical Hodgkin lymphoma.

The CDR3: CASSEQGYTEAFF. In DNA form, the CDR3 reads TGTGCCAGCAGTGAGCAGGGGTACACTGAAGCTTTCTTT. V gene TRBV25-1 combines with J gene TRBJ1-1; possible D gene TRBD1, 6 bases. Trimming stripped 3 bases from V and 3 bases from J, with 8 bases between. The length of the CDR3 is 13 residues. Germline V gives CDR1 MGHDK, CDR2 SYGVNS.

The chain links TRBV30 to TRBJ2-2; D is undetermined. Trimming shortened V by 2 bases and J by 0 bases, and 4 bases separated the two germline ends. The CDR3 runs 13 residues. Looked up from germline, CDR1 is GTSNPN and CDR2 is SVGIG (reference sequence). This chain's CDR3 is CAWSRANTGELFF. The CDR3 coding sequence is TGTGCCTGGAGTCGAGCGAACACCGGGGAGCTGTTTTTT.

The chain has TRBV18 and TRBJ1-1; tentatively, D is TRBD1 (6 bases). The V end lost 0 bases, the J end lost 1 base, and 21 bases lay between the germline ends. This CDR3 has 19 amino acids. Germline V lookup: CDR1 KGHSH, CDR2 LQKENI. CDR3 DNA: TGTGCCAGCTCACCACCTAACGACGACAGGCTTCTCCGGAACACTGAAGCTTTCTTT. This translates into CASSPPNDDRLLRNTEAFF.

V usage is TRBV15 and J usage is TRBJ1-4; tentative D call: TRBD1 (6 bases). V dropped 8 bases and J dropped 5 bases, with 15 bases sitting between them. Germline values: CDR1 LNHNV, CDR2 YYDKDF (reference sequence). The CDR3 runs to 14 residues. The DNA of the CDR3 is TGTGCCACCGGGGGGGCAGGTTTAAATGAAAAACTGTTTTTT. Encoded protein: CATGGAGLNEKLFF.

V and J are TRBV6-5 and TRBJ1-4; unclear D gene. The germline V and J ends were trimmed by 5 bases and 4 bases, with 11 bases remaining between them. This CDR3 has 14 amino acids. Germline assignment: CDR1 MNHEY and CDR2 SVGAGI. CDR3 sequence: CASSPDGRNEKLFF. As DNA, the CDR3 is TGTGCCAGCAGTCCGGACGGGCGTAATGAAAAACTGTTTTTT.

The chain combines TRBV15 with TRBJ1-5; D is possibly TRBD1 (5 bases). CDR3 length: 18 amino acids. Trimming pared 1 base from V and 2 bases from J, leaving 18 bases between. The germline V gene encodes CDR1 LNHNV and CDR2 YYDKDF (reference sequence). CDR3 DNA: TGTGCCACCAGCAGAGTACGGGGGAGCGAGTATCGCAATCAGCCCCAGCATTTT. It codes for CATSRVRGSEYRNQPQHF.

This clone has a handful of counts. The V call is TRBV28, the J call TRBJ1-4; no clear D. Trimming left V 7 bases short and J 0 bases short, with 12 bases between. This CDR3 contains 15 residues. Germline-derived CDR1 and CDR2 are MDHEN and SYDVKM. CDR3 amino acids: CASITDLATNEKLFF. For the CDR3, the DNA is TGTGCCAGCATAACCGATCTTGCAACTAATGAAAAACTGTTTTTT.

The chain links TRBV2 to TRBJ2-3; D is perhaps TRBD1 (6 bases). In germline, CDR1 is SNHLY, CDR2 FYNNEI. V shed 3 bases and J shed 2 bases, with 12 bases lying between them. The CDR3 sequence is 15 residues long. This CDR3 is CASSDSGAPTDTQYF. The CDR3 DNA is TGTGCCAGCAGTGATTCAGGGGCCCCCACAGATACGCAGTATTTT.

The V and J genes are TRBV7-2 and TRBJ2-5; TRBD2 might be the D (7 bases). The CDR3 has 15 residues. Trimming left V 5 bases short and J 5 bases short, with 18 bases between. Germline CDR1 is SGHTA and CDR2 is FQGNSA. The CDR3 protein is CASSPRGGAGETQYF. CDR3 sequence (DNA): TGTGCCAGCAGCCCCCGAGGGGGGGCGGGGGAGACCCAGTACTTC.

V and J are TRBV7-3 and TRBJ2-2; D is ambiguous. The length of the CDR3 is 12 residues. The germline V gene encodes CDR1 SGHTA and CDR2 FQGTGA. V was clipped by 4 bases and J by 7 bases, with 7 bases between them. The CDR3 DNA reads TGTGCCAGCAGCTCCCAGAACGGGGAGCTGTTTTTT. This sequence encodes CASSSQNGELFF.

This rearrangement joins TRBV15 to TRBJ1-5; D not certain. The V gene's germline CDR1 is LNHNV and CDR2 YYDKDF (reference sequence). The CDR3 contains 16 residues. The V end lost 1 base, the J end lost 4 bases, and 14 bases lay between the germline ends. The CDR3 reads CATSRVEDLGNQPQHF. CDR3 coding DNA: TGTGCCACCAGCAGAGTTGAGGACCTCGGGAATCAGCCCCAGCATTTT. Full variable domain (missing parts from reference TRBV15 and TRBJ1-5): DAMVIQNPRYQVTQFGKPVTLSCSQTLNHNVMYWYQQKSSQAPKLLFHYYDKDFNNEADTPDNFQSRRPNTSFCFLDIRSPGLGDTAMYLCATSRVEDLGNQPQHFGDGTRLSIL.

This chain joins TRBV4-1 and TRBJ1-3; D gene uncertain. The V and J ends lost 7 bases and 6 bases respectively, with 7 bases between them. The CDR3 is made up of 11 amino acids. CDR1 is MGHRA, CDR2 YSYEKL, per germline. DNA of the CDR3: TGCGCCAGCAAGACGGCAAACACCATATATTTT. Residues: CASKTANTIYF.

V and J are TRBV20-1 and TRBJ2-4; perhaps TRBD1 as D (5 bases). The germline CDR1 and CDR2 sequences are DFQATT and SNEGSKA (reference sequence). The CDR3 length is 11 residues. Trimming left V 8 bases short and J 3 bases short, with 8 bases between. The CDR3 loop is CSSRDKNIQYF. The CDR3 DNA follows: TGCAGTTCCAGGGACAAAAACATTCAGTACTTC.

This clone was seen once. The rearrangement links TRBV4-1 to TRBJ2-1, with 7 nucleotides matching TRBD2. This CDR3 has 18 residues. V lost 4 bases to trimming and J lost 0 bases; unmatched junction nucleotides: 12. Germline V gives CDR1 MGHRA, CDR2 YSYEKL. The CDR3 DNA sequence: TGCGCCAGCAGCCGGGACTACCAAAAAACGGCCTCCTACAATGAGCAGTTCTTC. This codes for CASSRDYQKTASYNEQFF.

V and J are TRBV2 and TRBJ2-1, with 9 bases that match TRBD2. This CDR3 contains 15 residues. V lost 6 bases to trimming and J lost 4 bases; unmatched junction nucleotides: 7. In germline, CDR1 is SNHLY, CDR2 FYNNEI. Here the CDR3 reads CASRPTSGEYNEQFF. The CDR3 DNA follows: TGTGCCAGCAGACCGACTAGCGGAGAATACAATGAGCAGTTCTTC. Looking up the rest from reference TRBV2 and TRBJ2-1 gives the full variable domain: EPEVTQTPSHQVTQMGQEVILRCVPISNHLYFYWYRQILGQKVEFLVSFYNNEISEKSEIFDDQFSVERPDGSNFTLKIRSTKLEDSAMYFCASRPTSGEYNEQFFGPGTRLTVL.

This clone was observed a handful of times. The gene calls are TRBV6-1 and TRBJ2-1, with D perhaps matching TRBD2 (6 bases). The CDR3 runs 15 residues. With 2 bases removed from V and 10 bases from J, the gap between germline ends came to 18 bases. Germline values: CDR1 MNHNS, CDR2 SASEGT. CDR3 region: CASSELINRDSEQFF. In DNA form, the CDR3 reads TGTGCCAGCAGTGAATTAATCAACCGGGACTCCGAGCAGTTCTTC.

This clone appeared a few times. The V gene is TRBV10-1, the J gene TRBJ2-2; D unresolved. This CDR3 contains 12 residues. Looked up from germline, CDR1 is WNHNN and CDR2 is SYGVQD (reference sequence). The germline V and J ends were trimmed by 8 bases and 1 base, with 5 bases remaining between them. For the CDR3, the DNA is TGCGCCAGCCGGAGGAACACCGGGGAGCTGTTTTTT. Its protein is CASRRNTGELFF.

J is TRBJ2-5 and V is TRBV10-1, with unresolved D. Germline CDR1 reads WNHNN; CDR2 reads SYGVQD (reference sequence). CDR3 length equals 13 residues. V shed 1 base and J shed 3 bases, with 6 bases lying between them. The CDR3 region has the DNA TGCGCCAGCAGTGAGTATCAGGAAGAGACCCAGTACTTC. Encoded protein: CASSEYQEETQYF.

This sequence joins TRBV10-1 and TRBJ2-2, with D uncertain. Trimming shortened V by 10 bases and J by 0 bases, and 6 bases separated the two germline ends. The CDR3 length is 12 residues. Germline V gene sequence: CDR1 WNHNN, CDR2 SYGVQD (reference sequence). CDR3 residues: CATSPNTGELFF. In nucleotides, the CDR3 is TGCGCCACCTCCCCGAACACCGGGGAGCTGTTTTTT.

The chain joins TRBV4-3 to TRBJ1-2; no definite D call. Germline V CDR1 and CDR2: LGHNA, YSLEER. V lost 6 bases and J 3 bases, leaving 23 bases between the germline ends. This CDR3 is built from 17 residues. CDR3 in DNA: TGCGCCAGCAGTGAAGCTGCCATTCGGAACGTCGACTATGGCTACACCTTC. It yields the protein CASSEAAIRNVDYGYTF.

In nucleotides, the CDR3 is TGTGCCAGCAGTTTGGTCGGGACAGTCTATGGCTACACCTTC. Translated: CASSLVGTVYGYTF. The genes are TRBV28 and TRBJ1-2, with 7 bases lining up with TRBD1. This CDR3 region has 14 residues. V shed 3 bases, J shed 4 bases, and the junction held 5 bases outside the gene matches. Germline CDR1 reads MDHEN; CDR2 reads SYDVKM.

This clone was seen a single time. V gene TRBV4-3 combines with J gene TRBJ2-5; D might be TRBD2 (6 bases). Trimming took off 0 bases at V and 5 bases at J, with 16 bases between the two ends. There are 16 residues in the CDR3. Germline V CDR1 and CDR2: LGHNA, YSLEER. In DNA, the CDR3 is TGCGCCAGCAGCCAAGAATGGGGACTTACGTCGGAGACCCAGTACTTC. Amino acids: CASSQEWGLTSETQYF.

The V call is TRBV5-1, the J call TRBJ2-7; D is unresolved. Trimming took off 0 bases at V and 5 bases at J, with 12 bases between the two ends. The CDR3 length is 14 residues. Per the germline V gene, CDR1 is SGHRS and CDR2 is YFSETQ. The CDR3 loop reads CASSLVGSDHEQYF. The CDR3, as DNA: TGCGCCAGCAGCTTGGTCGGCTCGGACCACGAGCAGTACTTC.

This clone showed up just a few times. This CDR3 is CASSILTGQGRAFF. The DNA for the CDR3 is TGTGCCAGTAGTATCCTAACAGGGCAAGGGAGAGCTTTCTTT. J is TRBJ1-1 and V is TRBV19; possibly TRBD1 for D (6 bases). The CDR3 runs to 14 residues. The germline V and J ends were trimmed by 3 bases and 10 bases, with 18 bases remaining between them. From germline, CDR1 is LNHDA and CDR2 SQIVND (reference sequence).

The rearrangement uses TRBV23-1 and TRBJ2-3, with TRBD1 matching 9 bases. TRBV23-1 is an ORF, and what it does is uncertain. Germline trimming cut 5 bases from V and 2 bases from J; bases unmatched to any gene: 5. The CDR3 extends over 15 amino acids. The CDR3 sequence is CASSRDRVYTDTQYF. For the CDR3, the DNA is TGCGCCAGCAGTAGGGACAGGGTCTACACAGATACGCAGTATTTT.

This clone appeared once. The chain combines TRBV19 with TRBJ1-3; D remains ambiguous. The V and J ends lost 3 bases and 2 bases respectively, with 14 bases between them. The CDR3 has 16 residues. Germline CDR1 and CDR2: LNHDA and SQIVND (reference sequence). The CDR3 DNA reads TGTGCCAGTAGTATTGGGTCAGCTCAAACTGGAAACACCATATATTTT. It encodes CASSIGSAQTGNTIYF.

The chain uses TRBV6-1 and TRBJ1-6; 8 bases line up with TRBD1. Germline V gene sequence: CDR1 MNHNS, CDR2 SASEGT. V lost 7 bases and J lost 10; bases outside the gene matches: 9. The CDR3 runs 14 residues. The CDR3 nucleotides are TGTGCCAGCACCTCAACAGGGGGACGCTCACCCCTCCACTTT. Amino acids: CASTSTGGRSPLHF.

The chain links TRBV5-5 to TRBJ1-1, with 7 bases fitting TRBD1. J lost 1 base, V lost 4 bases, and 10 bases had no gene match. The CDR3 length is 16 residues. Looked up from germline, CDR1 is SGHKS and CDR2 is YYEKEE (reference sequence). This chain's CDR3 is CASSAEGGPRNTEAFF. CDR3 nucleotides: TGTGCCAGCAGCGCGGAAGGGGGCCCTAGGAACACTGAAGCTTTCTTT.

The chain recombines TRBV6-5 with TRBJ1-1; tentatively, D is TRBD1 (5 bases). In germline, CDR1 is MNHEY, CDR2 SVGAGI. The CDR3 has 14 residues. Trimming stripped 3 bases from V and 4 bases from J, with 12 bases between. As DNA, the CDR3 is TGTGCCAGCAGTTATCAATCAGGGCGCACTGAAGCTTTCTTT. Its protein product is CASSYQSGRTEAFF.

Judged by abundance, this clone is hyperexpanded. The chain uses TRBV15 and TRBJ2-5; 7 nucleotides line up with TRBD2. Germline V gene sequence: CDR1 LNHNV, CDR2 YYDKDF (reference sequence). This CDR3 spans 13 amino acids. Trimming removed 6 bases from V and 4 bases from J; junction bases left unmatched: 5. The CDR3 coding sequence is TGTGCCACCAGTCGGATAGCGGGAGAGACCCAGTACTTC. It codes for CATSRIAGETQYF.